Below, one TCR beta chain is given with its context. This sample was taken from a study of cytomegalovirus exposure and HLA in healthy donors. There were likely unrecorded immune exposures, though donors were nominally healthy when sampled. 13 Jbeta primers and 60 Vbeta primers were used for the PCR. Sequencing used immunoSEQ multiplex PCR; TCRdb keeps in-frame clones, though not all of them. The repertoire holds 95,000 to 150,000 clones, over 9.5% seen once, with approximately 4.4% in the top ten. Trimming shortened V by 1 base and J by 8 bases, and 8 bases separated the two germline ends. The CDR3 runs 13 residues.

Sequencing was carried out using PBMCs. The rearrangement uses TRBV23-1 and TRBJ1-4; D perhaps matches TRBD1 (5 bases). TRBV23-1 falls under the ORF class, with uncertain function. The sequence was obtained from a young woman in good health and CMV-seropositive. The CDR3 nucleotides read TGCGCCAGCAGTCAATGGGGGGGGGAAAAACTGTTTTTT. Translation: CASSQWGGEKLFF.